This is a list of T cell receptor beta chains from one sample in a study of blood T cell repertoires in COVID-19. Measured with immunoSEQ multiplex PCR; TCRdb has only the in-frame clones, and not every one. This table holds nearly 350,000 clones, approximately 91% found once. The sequencing sample was made of peripheral blood. The receptors derive from a woman in her 70s with COVID-19, enrolled during active disease. CDR3s include the opening cysteine and the closing phenylalanine or tryptophan.

V: TRBV2; J: TRBJ1-2; CDR3: CASSEGSGRTNYGYTF
V: TRBV9; J: TRBJ1-5; CDR3: CASGTGGGNQPQHF
V: TRBV5-1; J: TRBJ1-1; CDR3: CASSSHSGQINTEAFF
V: TRBV6-5; J: TRBJ2-3; CDR3: CALGGRPGDTQYF
V: TRBV2; J: TRBJ1-1; CDR3: CASRRTENTEAFF
V: TRBV5-1; J: TRBJ1-1; CDR3: CASSLEGPADTEAFF
V: TRBV23-1; J: TRBJ2-3; CDR3: CASSQSTARDGTDTQYF
V: TRBV7-3; J: TRBJ1-1; CDR3: CASSLTGGQGLNTEAFF
V: TRBV6-6; J: TRBJ1-6; CDR3: CASSFDSSSSPLHF
V: TRBV2; J: TRBJ1-6; CDR3: CASSEGAYRDDSPLHF
V: TRBV3-1/TRBV3-2; J: TRBJ1-1; CDR3: CASSQRESTEAFF
V: TRBV28; J: TRBJ1-1; CDR3: CASREWGAEAFF
V: TRBV27; J: TRBJ1-2; CDR3: CASSLSSQGARGYTF
V: TRBV6-5; J: TRBJ2-3; CDR3: CASRLAGGPRDTQYF
V: TRBV19; J: TRBJ1-5; CDR3: CASSWTGGGGQPQHF
V: TRBV6-1; J: TRBJ1-2; CDR3: CASSESGFYTF
V: TRBV28; J: TRBJ1-1; CDR3: CASSLPGTNTEAFF
V: TRBV5-1; J: TRBJ1-1; CDR3: CASSIRTGSNTEAFF
V: TRBV24-1; J: TRBJ1-5; CDR3: CATSGAGGAQPQHF
V: TRBV6-2/TRBV6-3; J: TRBJ2-7; CDR3: CASSDGGSKYEQYF
V: TRBV4-3; J: TRBJ1-3; CDR3: CASSQGGQGIGNTIYF
V: TRBV27; J: TRBJ1-3; CDR3: CASSRDRSSGNTIYF
V: TRBV30; J: TRBJ2-7; CDR3: CAWSLGSYEQYF
V: TRBV6-6; J: TRBJ1-2; CDR3: CASSTGNYGYTF
V: TRBV4-1; J: TRBJ1-2; CDR3: CASSQDSSNYGYTF
V: TRBV5-6; J: TRBJ1-5; CDR3: CASSSGGSPQHF
V: TRBV29-1; J: TRBJ1-3; CDR3: CSVMGQYSGNTIYF
V: TRBV28; J: TRBJ1-1; CDR3: CASTRAGGGNTEAFF
V: TRBV29-1; J: TRBJ1-1; CDR3: CSVAGTINTEAFF
V: TRBV4-3; J: TRBJ2-6; CDR3: CASSQSPPGTGTPGGANVLTF
V: TRBV15; J: TRBJ1-4; CDR3: CATSSRGLEKLFF
V: TRBV10-3; J: TRBJ2-7; CDR3: CAISPGGYEQYF
V: TRBV7-9; J: TRBJ1-1; CDR3: CASSYSTFRTEAFF
V: TRBV5-1; J: TRBJ1-1; CDR3: CASSPIPTGNTEAFF
V: TRBV10-3; J: TRBJ1-4; CDR3: CAISEWDRGREKLFF
V: TRBV28; J: TRBJ1-1; CDR3: CASIPGQGRTEAFF
V: TRBV7-2; J: TRBJ2-3; CDR3: CASSFTVRGTRGDTQYF
V: TRBV4-2; J: TRBJ2-1; CDR3: CASSQLGQHNEQFF
V: TRBV5-1; J: TRBJ2-3; CDR3: CASSLELGGGATDTQYF
V: TRBV6-1; J: TRBJ2-1; CDR3: CASSEDAGQGYNEQFF
V: TRBV5-6; J: TRBJ1-3; CDR3: CASSLAGSGNTIYF
V: TRBV2; J: TRBJ2-7; CDR3: CASTWEGIGDEQYF
V: TRBV5-1; J: TRBJ2-1; CDR3: CASSLLGGGALREQFF